A single sample is the source of the 18 T cell receptor beta chains below, sequenced in a study of blood T cells in healthy people across ages. Together with a sample-barcoded 5' primer, a J-beta primer mix was included in a second PCR lasting about 7 to 11 cycles. TCRdb redid the calling of the 5' RACE reads with MiXCR, one entry per CDR3 protein. The sample has fewer than 2,000,000 distinct CDR3 sequences; roughly 30% are singletons. Sequenced input: blood. These receptors were taken from a woman aged 25 to 39 in good health.

In this sample, this clonotype turned up a few times. The CDR3 DNA reads as TGTGCCAGCAGTTCGGTAACTAGCGGGGGCGAGCAGTACTTC. It specifies CASSSVTSGGEQYF. The chain has TRBV27 and TRBJ2-7, with 11 bases aligning to TRBD2. The CDR3 is 14 amino acids. Unmatched junction bases numbered 5, after V lost 4 bases and J lost 6 bases. Germline CDR1 and CDR2: MNHEY and SMNVEV (reference sequence).

This clonotype was seen more than once but under ten times. The gene calls are TRBV7-2 and TRBJ2-5; 9 positions agree with TRBD1. This CDR3 is 14 amino acids long. From germline, CDR1 is SGHTA and CDR2 FQGNSA. The trim removed 2 bases at V and 13 bases at J, leaving 11 bases unmatched. CDR3: CASSLIGQGPSLYF. Here the CDR3 DNA reads TGTGCCAGCAGCTTAATCGGACAGGGGCCCTCATTGTACTTC.

This clonotype was picked up a small number of times. The chain couples TRBV3-1 to TRBJ2-5; D is tentatively TRBD1 or TRBD2 (7 bases each). In germline, CDR1 is LGHDT, CDR2 YNNKEL (reference sequence). Trimming stripped 7 bases from V and 3 bases from J, with 18 bases between. CDR3 length: 15 residues. CDR3 residues: CASNLQGGAEETQYF. CDR3 DNA sequence: TGTGCCAGCAATCTCCAGGGGGGGGCAGAAGAGACCCAGTACTTC.

This clonotype was seen a few times. V is TRBV6-2 or TRBV6-3 and J is TRBJ2-7; TRBD2 is a possible D gene (6 bases). CDR3 length: 13 residues. CDR1 and CDR2 (germline): MNHEY, SVGEGT. The germline V and J ends were trimmed by 7 bases and 4 bases, with 14 bases remaining between them. This chain's CDR3 is CASNPGLLYEQYF. In nucleotides, the CDR3 is TGTGCCAGCAACCCGGGACTCCTTTACGAGCAGTACTTC.

Points on this clonotype: An end of the junction does not agree with germline; a read error may underlie this. The chain recombines TRBV13 with TRBJ2-5, with TRBD1 as a possible D gene (6 bases). The CDR3 extends over 14 amino acids. Germline assignment: CDR1 PRHDT and CDR2 FYEKMQ (reference sequence). This chain's CDR3 is CASSPQGIGETRYF. DNA of the CDR3: TGTGCCAGCAGTCCGCAGGGGATCGGAGAGACCCGGTACTTC.

The table lists this clonotype with a few counts. This sequence joins TRBV20-1 and TRBJ2-7; TRBD2 aligns across 8 bases. V lost 8 bases and J lost 4; bases outside the gene matches: 19. The CDR3 sequence is 16 residues long. The germline gives CDR1 DFQATT, CDR2 SNEGSKA (reference sequence). This CDR3 reads CSTSPLAGTPGYEQYF. Written as DNA, the CDR3 is TGCAGTACAAGTCCCCTAGCGGGTACCCCGGGGTACGAGCAGTACTTC.

This clonotype showed up just a few times. The CDR3 sequence is CASSTGTSGALYEQYF. The CDR3 DNA is TGTGCCAGCAGCACCGGGACTAGCGGGGCCCTCTACGAGCAGTACTTC. The chain uses TRBV6-1 and TRBJ2-7; 13 positions match TRBD2. The CDR3 totals 16 residues. V gave up 6 bases and J gave up 3 bases; unmatched junction bases: 8. Looked up from germline, CDR1 is MNHNS and CDR2 is SASEGT.

This CDR3 reads CATSGKDRSSYNEQFF. The CDR3, as DNA: TGTGCCACCAGTGGGAAAGACAGAAGCTCCTACAATGAGCAGTTCTTC. The genes are TRBV24-1 and TRBJ2-1; D possibly corresponds to TRBD1 (5 bases). This CDR3 is 16 amino acids long. Germline V CDR1 and CDR2: KGHDR, SFDVKD. With 5 bases removed from V and 0 bases from J, the gap between germline ends came to 13 bases.

This rearrangement joins TRBV5-4 to TRBJ2-2; TRBD2 aligns across 8 bases. This CDR3 spans 16 amino acids. The V and J ends lost 5 bases and 4 bases, in that order; junction bases with no gene match: 10. CDR1 SGHNT and CDR2 YYREEE come from the germline V gene (reference sequence). The CDR3 sequence: CASSPSGRMSTGELFF. CDR3 in DNA: TGTGCCAGCAGTCCAAGCGGGAGAATGAGCACCGGGGAGCTGTTTTTT.

This sequence joins TRBV6-2 or TRBV6-3 and TRBJ2-7; D is possibly TRBD1 (6 bases). Deletions cut 4 bases from V and 3 bases from J, with 16 bases between. Germline V gene sequence: CDR1 MNHEY, CDR2 SVGEGT. CDR3 length: 15 residues. The CDR3 nucleotides read TGTGCCAGCAGTTCTCGCGACAGGTTATACTACGAGCAGTACTTC. Residues: CASSSRDRLYYEQYF.

The chain employs TRBV3-1 and TRBJ1-1; D is ambiguous. Germline V gene lookup returns CDR1 LGHDT and CDR2 YNNKEL (reference sequence). Trimming took 6 bases from V and 2 from J, leaving 13 bases between them. The CDR3 length is 14 residues. The CDR3 spells CASRESGANTEAFF. The CDR3 nucleotides read TGTGCCAGCAGGGAGTCGGGAGCCAACACTGAAGCTTTCTTT.

This clonotype was seen a handful of times. V gene TRBV4-2 combines with J gene TRBJ2-5; possible D gene TRBD1, 5 bases. The germline V and J ends were trimmed by 0 bases and 6 bases, with 17 bases remaining between them. The germline gives CDR1 LGHNA, CDR2 YNFKEQ. The CDR3 extends over 16 amino acids. CDR3 bases: TGTGCCAGCAGCCAAGATTTGGCAGGGCAACGAAAGACCCAGTACTTC. This sequence encodes CASSQDLAGQRKTQYF.

This clonotype appeared a few times. J is TRBJ1-2 and V is TRBV6-2 or TRBV6-3; D gene ambiguous. Looked up from germline, CDR1 is MNHEY and CDR2 is SVGEGT. This CDR3 has 16 residues. Trimming removed 5 bases from V and 5 bases from J, with 21 bases in between. The CDR3 DNA reads TGTGCCAGCAGTATAAAGACCGCCCGGATTCTATATGGCTACACCTTC. The encoded protein is CASSIKTARILYGYTF.

The chain links TRBV25-1 to TRBJ2-5, with D maybe TRBD1 (5 bases). V lost 1 base and J lost 1, with 7 bases in between. The CDR3 extends over 14 amino acids. From germline, CDR1 is MGHDK and CDR2 SYGVNS. CDR3 sequence: CASSESDSQETQYF. In nucleotides, the CDR3 is TGTGCCAGCAGTGAATCTGACAGCCAAGAGACCCAGTACTTC.

This clonotype was picked up a small number of times. This chain connects TRBV7-6 to TRBJ2-7, with 8 bases identical to TRBD1. The V and J ends lost 1 base and 7 bases, in that order; junction bases with no gene match: 18. Germline values: CDR1 SGHVS, CDR2 FNYEAQ. This CDR3 comprises 18 residues. The chain's CDR3 is CASSLEKVQGAAGWEQYF. The CDR3 DNA follows: TGTGCCAGCAGCTTAGAAAAGGTCCAGGGGGCTGCCGGTTGGGAGCAGTACTTC.

The table lists this clonotype with a few counts. The V call is TRBV20-1, the J call TRBJ1-2; TRBD1 might be the D (5 bases). The CDR3 is made up of 16 amino acids. V was shortened by 0 bases and J by 8 bases, with 22 bases between the two germline ends. From germline, CDR1 is DFQATT and CDR2 SNEGSKA (reference sequence). CDR3 sequence reads: CSARDSSFGDDGGYTF. In DNA, the CDR3 is TGCAGTGCTAGAGATAGTTCCTTCGGGGACGACGGAGGCTACACCTTC.

V gene TRBV6-1 combines with J gene TRBJ2-3; the match to TRBD2 covers 9 bases. With 2 bases clipped from V and 1 base from J, the junction kept 16 bases outside the gene matches. This CDR3 region has 20 residues. Germline lookup yields CDR1 MNHNS and CDR2 SASEGT. Here the CDR3 reads CASSEQGGRVALTRTDTQYF. CDR3 DNA sequence: TGTGCCAGCAGTGAACAGGGCGGGAGGGTCGCCTTGACACGCACAGATACGCAGTATTTT.

The chain joins TRBV20-1 to TRBJ2-5; the match to TRBD2 covers 7 bases. The J call may be incorrect, as the DNA end agrees better with TRBJ2-7. The germline V gene encodes CDR1 DFQATT and CDR2 SNEGSKA (reference sequence). The CDR3 loop spans 14 amino acids. CDR3 in DNA: TGCAGTGCTAGTCTGGGGGAGGGAGGATACGAGCAGTACTTC. Amino acid sequence: CSASLGEGGYEQYF.